This entry lists 22 T cell receptor beta chains sequenced from one sample in a study of beta chain features in type 1 diabetes. What was sequenced were expressed TCRB transcripts, since all of the isolated RNA had been reverse transcribed. Generated by immunoSEQ multiplex PCR, the TCRdb table keeps only in-frame clones and is missing some. This table has more than 350,000 clones, about 10% appearing once. Sequencing input: naive CD4+ T cells from blood. Receptors originate from a woman under 30 in good health.

The V call is TRBV4-3, the J call TRBJ2-2; D is perhaps TRBD1 or TRBD2 (5 bases each). From germline, CDR1 is LGHNA and CDR2 YSLEER. The CDR3 is 15 amino acids. Trimming pared 5 bases from V and 7 bases from J, leaving 17 bases between. CDR3 in amino acids: CASSKGERIGGELFF. The CDR3 DNA is TGCGCCAGCAGCAAAGGGGAGAGGATTGGCGGGGAGCTGTTTTTT.

About this clone: Other nucleotide sequences in the sample specify the same CDR3. This chain joins TRBV2 and TRBJ2-2; D uncertain. The CDR3 is 13 amino acids. Germline CDR1 SNHLY, CDR2 FYNNEI. The V end was cut by 6 bases, the J end by 0 bases, with 5 bases between. Here the CDR3 DNA reads TGTGCCAGCAGCCTTTCGAACACCGGGGAGCTGTTTTTT. This encodes CASSLSNTGELFF.

This clone has more than one count but fewer than ten. The chain couples TRBV4-2 to TRBJ1-5; D might be TRBD1 (5 bases). Germline V gene data show CDR1 as LGHNA and CDR2 as YNFKEQ. Trimming took off 1 base at V and 6 bases at J, with 7 bases between the two ends. The CDR3 loop spans 13 amino acids. The CDR3 loop is CASSQGRGQPQHF. As DNA, the CDR3 is TGTGCCAGCAGCCAAGGGAGGGGTCAGCCCCAGCATTTT.

This sequence joins TRBV7-2 and TRBJ1-5; D ambiguous. There are 16 residues in the CDR3. The germline CDR1 and CDR2 sequences are SGHTA and FQGNSA. V gave up 0 bases and J gave up 2 bases, with 11 bases separating them. The CDR3 DNA sequence: TGTGCCAGCAGCTTAGCCGGGAATGAGGGCAATCAGCCCCAGCATTTT. Its protein is CASSLAGNEGNQPQHF.

This clone was counted only a few times. The gene calls are TRBV28 and TRBJ1-2; D is ambiguous. The CDR3 spans 11 residues. Germline CDR1 MDHEN, CDR2 SYDVKM. V was trimmed by 9 bases and J by 4 bases, leaving 9 bases between them. CDR3 in DNA: TGTGCCAGTACTACAGCCTATGGCTACACCTTC. Encoded protein: CASTTAYGYTF.

This chain joins TRBV5-4 and TRBJ2-5; D perhaps matches TRBD1 (6 bases). V gave up 2 bases and J gave up 5 bases, with 16 bases separating them. Looked up from germline, CDR1 is SGHNT and CDR2 is YYREEE (reference sequence). The length of the CDR3 is 15 residues. The CDR3 reads CASSFGQGLWETQYF. The CDR3, as DNA: TGTGCCAGCAGCTTCGGTCAGGGGCTATGGGAGACCCAGTACTTC.

This clone was seen only a few times. The chain is built from TRBV6-6 and TRBJ1-3; D remains unclear. Germline CDR1 and CDR2: MNHNY and SVGAGI (reference sequence). The CDR3 runs 14 residues. Trimming stripped 7 bases from V and 0 bases from J, with 10 bases between. This CDR3 reads CASTRDGSGNTIYF. CDR3 DNA: TGTGCCAGCACTAGGGATGGCTCTGGAAACACCATATATTTT.

This clone has a handful of counts. V is TRBV6-6 and J is TRBJ2-7; D may correspond to TRBD1 or TRBD2 (5 bases each). Deletions cut 4 bases from V and 0 bases from J, with 13 bases between. The CDR3 totals 15 residues. The germline V gene has CDR1 MNHNY and CDR2 SVGAGI (reference sequence). The CDR3 reads CASSLGRDHSYEQYF. CDR3 bases: TGTGCCAGCAGTTTGGGTAGGGACCACTCCTACGAGCAGTACTTC.

V and J are TRBV12-5 and TRBJ2-3; the D call may be TRBD1 or TRBD2 (5 bases each). The germline gives CDR1 LGHNT, CDR2 FRNRAP. The CDR3 totals 15 residues. The germline V and J ends were trimmed by 1 base and 2 bases, with 10 bases remaining between them. The CDR3: CASGLGDRVTDTQYF. The DNA for the CDR3 is TGTGCTAGTGGTTTGGGGGACCGGGTCACAGATACGCAGTATTTT.

V usage is TRBV15 and J usage is TRBJ1-2, with D unclear. The CDR3 runs 15 residues. The germline V gene has CDR1 LNHNV and CDR2 YYDKDF (reference sequence). V lost 4 bases and J lost 2, with 14 bases in between. CDR3 nucleotide sequence: TGTGCCACCAGCATCGGAACACAGAAGAACTATGGCTACACCTTC. It specifies CATSIGTQKNYGYTF. The full variable domain, in which reference TRBV15 and TRBJ1-2 provide the parts outside the CDR3, is DAMVIQNPRYQVTQFGKPVTLSCSQTLNHNVMYWYQQKSSQAPKLLFHYYDKDFNNEADTPDNFQSRRPNTSFCFLDIRSPGLGDTAMYLCATSIGTQKNYGYTFGSGTRLTVV.

There are a few counts of this clone. The junction and the germline gene differ at one end; a read error may be behind it. CDR3 sequence reads: CASSQVNSYTSPLHF. The CDR3 DNA follows: TGTGCCAGCAGCCAAGTCAACAGTTATACTTCACCCCTCCACTTT. The genes are TRBV14 and TRBJ1-6; D remains ambiguous. This CDR3 is built from 15 residues. Germline CDR1 and CDR2: SGHDN and FVKESK.

This clone was observed a handful of times. The gene calls are TRBV30 and TRBJ2-5; D is perhaps TRBD1 (6 bases). This CDR3 region has 14 residues. Germline V gives CDR1 GTSNPN, CDR2 SVGIG (reference sequence). The V and J ends lost 2 bases and 3 bases respectively, with 13 bases between them. The CDR3 protein is CAWSPFNREETQYF. The CDR3 region has the DNA TGTGCCTGGAGTCCCTTTAACAGGGAAGAGACCCAGTACTTC.

This clone was detected a few times. V gene TRBV9 combines with J gene TRBJ2-1; D is unresolved. The V end lost 0 bases, the J end lost 7 bases, and 11 bases lay between the germline ends. CDR3 length: 14 amino acids. Germline V gene sequence: CDR1 SGDLS, CDR2 YYNGEE. The CDR3 DNA is TGTGCCAGCAGCGTAGCAAGAGTTTCGAATGAGCAGTTCTTC. Residues: CASSVARVSNEQFF. The whole variable domain, filled in from reference TRBV9 and TRBJ2-1, reads DSGVTQTPKHLITATGQRVTLRCSPRSGDLSVYWYQQSLDQGLQFLIQYYNGEERAKGNILERFSAQQFPDLHSELNLSSLELGDSALYFCASSVARVSNEQFFGPGTRLTVL.

This rearrangement joins TRBV18 to TRBJ2-3, with 9 bases lining up with TRBD2. The V and J ends lost 4 bases and 4 bases, in that order; junction bases with no gene match: 6. The CDR3 covers 15 residues. Germline CDR1 is KGHSH and CDR2 is LQKENI. The DNA for the CDR3 is TGTGCCAGCTCACTTATTAGCGGGAGAGCAGATACGCAGTATTTT. Its protein is CASSLISGRADTQYF.

The chain carries TRBV15 and TRBJ1-1, with TRBD1 as a possible D gene (5 bases). The CDR3 extends over 16 amino acids. With 1 base removed from V and 5 bases from J, the gap between germline ends came to 17 bases. CDR1 LNHNV and CDR2 YYDKDF come from the germline V gene (reference sequence). The CDR3 DNA follows: TGTGCCACCAGCAGAGCCCGAGCAGGGATTAGGACTGAAGCTTTCTTT. This codes for CATSRARAGIRTEAFF.

This clone was found a few times. The rearrangement joins TRBV16 to TRBJ2-1; the match to TRBD2 covers 7 bases. The J segment lost 4 bases and the V segment lost 0 bases, leaving 0 bases of the junction unmatched. The CDR3 runs 14 residues. Germline V CDR1 and CDR2: KGHSY, FQNENV. CDR3 coding DNA: TGTGCCAGCAGCCAATCGCGGGGGTACAATGAGCAGTTCTTC. As protein: CASSQSRGYNEQFF.

This clone came up a few times. The chain recombines TRBV30 with TRBJ2-7; D not certain. CDR1 GTSNPN and CDR2 SVGIG come from the germline V gene (reference sequence). This CDR3 region has 12 residues. V was shortened by 0 bases and J by 3 bases, with 6 bases between the two germline ends. Here the CDR3 reads CAWSVGFYEQYF. The CDR3 DNA follows: TGTGCCTGGAGTGTTGGCTTCTACGAGCAGTACTTC.

This clone has just a few counts. V gene TRBV27 combines with J gene TRBJ2-7; TRBD1 or TRBD2 may be the D gene (6 bases each). Trimming stripped 10 bases from V and 2 bases from J, with 18 bases between. Germline values: CDR1 MNHEY, CDR2 SMNVEV (reference sequence). The length of the CDR3 is 14 residues. The CDR3 spells CATGRGADAYEQYV. In DNA, the CDR3 is TGTGCCACCGGTAGGGGGGCGGACGCCTACGAGCAGTACGTC.

The rearrangement joins TRBV20-1 to TRBJ2-7; D uncertain. This CDR3 region has 11 residues. CDR1 and CDR2 (germline): DFQATT, SNEGSKA (reference sequence). The germline V and J ends were trimmed by 7 bases and 3 bases, with 10 bases remaining between them. CDR3 amino acids: CSVFQYYEQYF. The CDR3 nucleotides are TGCAGTGTTTTCCAGTACTACGAGCAGTACTTC.

This clone appeared a few times. The rearrangement joins TRBV25-1 to TRBJ2-5; 7 bases map to TRBD1. With V trimmed by 3 bases and J by 3 bases, 7 bases remained unmatched. Per the germline V gene, CDR1 is MGHDK and CDR2 is SYGVNS. The CDR3 runs 15 residues. This CDR3 is CASSDNRGWKETQYF. Here the CDR3 DNA reads TGTGCCAGCAGTGATAACAGGGGTTGGAAAGAGACCCAGTACTTC. Complete variable domain (other parts from reference TRBV25-1 and TRBJ2-5): EADIYQTPRYLVIGTGKKITLECSQTMGHDKMYWYQQDPGMELHLIHYSYGVNSTEKGDLSSESTVSRIRTEHFPLTLESARPSHTSQYLCASSDNRGWKETQYFGPGTRLLVL.

The rearrangement joins TRBV7-9 to TRBJ2-7; 11 nucleotides align to TRBD1. CDR3 size: 15 residues. The ends lost 5 bases at V and 3 bases at J; junction bases unmatched: 6. Per germline, CDR1 SEHNR and CDR2 FQNEAQ (reference sequence). This chain's CDR3 is CASSRTGTGGYEQYF. In DNA, the CDR3 is TGTGCCAGCAGCCGTACCGGGACAGGGGGCTACGAGCAGTACTTC.

In this sample, this clone turned up a few times. The V call is TRBV7-8, the J call TRBJ2-1; D call uncertain. The CDR3 sequence is 13 residues long. V lost 5 bases and J lost 8, with 13 bases in between. CDR1 SGHVS and CDR2 FQNEAQ come from the germline V gene. The CDR3 coding sequence is TGTGCCAGCAGCCCCGTAGATGGGGATGAGCAGTTCTTC. Its protein product is CASSPVDGDEQFF.